This T cell receptor (beta chain) came from a study of cytomegalovirus exposure and HLA in healthy donors (dated by TCRdb to 2016 to 2017). Study-wide context: In an earlier analysis of 587 of the donors, around 300 Gb of sequence data and 100 million or so unique TCR beta sequences from 180 million or so T cells were reported. Roughly 300 gigabases of sequencing data and tens of millions of unique TCR sequences were included in an early release covering several hundred HLA-typed donors. Of the roughly 400 genotyped donors, around 81% fell in the genetic ancestry cluster associated with self-reported Caucasian donors. The study aimed to test whether cataloging public T cell receptors could reveal signatures of past pathogen exposure. The study used immunosequencing to profile the T cell repertoires of several hundred subjects and linked those repertoires to cytomegalovirus serostatus. Along with the 666-subject first cohort, a separate validation cohort of roughly 110 different subjects was used. The study combined high-throughput TCR immunosequencing, statistical association of individual TCRs with disease status, and machine learning to predict cytomegalovirus infection status. A later analysis re-analyzed previously published TCR beta repertoires from 650 to 800 donors and added high-resolution HLA genotyping to study TCR occurrence patterns. The later analysis used no new phenotypic data to find candidate immune exposures, relying instead on TCR beta sequences and their occurrence across donors. In an earlier analysis of around 540 of the donors, high-throughput TCR beta sequencing was used to judge whether each TCR beta V gene segment behaved as functional or pseudogenic. Donor age, sex, ethnicity and CMV serostatus were compiled alongside the repertoire data. A later genetic analysis took genome-wide SNP genotypes for about 55% of the roughly 670 donors and used that subset as a discovery cohort. All discovery cohort repertoires had been generated using a single sequencing platform. HLA typing included class I and class II loci at four-digit resolution. Typing coverage varied by locus: roughly 620-640 donors for A, B, C, DRB1 and DQB1; around 560 for DQA1; over 600 for DPA1; approximately 450 for DPB1. Because of strong linkage in the cohort, roughly five DR-DQ haplotypes were treated as single units for association and clustering. On average, roughly 250,000 unique TCR beta nucleotide sequences were sequenced per donor among roughly 430 genotyped donors of the cohort, with 15% to 20% of those sequences being non-productive. General findings and caveats noted by the study authors: An association between a missense DCLRE1C variant and V-gene and J-gene trimming of TCR beta chains was found in a later genetic analysis and replicated in an independent cohort. In the study, 150 to 200 TCR beta chains were listed as associated with cytomegalovirus. A further reported finding was that TCR beta sequences accurately predicted the HLA-A and HLA-B alleles for most subjects in the first cohort. For the cohort, immune exposure information was limited to CMV serostatus. The earlier analysis of 587 of the donors excluded roughly 17 rarely observed V segments, including chromosome 9 orphons, because counts were too low. Specific HLA alleles were associated with 15,000 to 20,000 TCR beta sequences at a false discovery rate of 0.05 in a later analysis. Three of the identified cytomegalovirus-associated TCR beta chains were confirmed in vitro to be specific for cytomegalovirus antigens. Correlated functional status among segregating V segments might reflect linkage disequilibrium, but an unknown experimental factor could not be ruled out. Roughly uniform sequencing depth across donors was assumed in presence/absence analyses, although this assumption may not hold. Broadly in line with IMGT annotations, most TCR beta V segments showed up in productive rearrangements about 90% or about 30% of the time in an earlier analysis of 587 of the donors. Because some donors lacked HLA typing at each locus, the association tests relied only on the typed subset. In a later analysis, the rate of TCR association differed among HLA loci, with DRB1 alleles having the most associated TCRs and HLA-C alleles having the fewest. Across donors, most TCR sequences were observed very rarely, whereas some public TCRs were present in many individuals. In a later genetic analysis, fewer N-insertions in productive TCRs were reported among donors in an Asian-associated ancestry cluster than the roughly 670-donor mean. According to a later analysis, parvovirus B19, influenza, CMV and Epstein-Barr virus appeared linked to several top co-occurrence clusters. According to the authors, the approach could potentially be generalized to other disease states and immunological phenotypes. Strong co-occurrence of HLA alleles, especially DR and DQ, made assigning TCR associations to individual alleles difficult. Cytomegalovirus status was reported to be diagnosed by the classifier with high specificity and sensitivity in both the original and validation cohorts. A later analysis found that most CMV-associated TCR beta chains appeared HLA-restricted, with HLA associations seemingly driven largely by CMV exposure. The cohort was sequenced for TCR beta chains only, and without alpha or paired-chain data the features that could be detected were limited. In a later analysis, HLA-associated TCR beta chains were found to be more clonally expanded and to have lower generation probabilities than equally common non-associated chains. A group of highly shared sequence variants was considered likely to be a technical artifact of the sequencing pipeline. Because the 87-base-pair reads could not distinguish some IMGT-functional V segments, including TRBV6-2 and TRBV6-3, those segments were excluded.

The cohort was made up of 666 healthy bone marrow donors. At the time of sampling, all cohort members were nominally healthy, though unrecorded immune exposures were likely present. The donor was CMV seronegative and was included in the group of a few hundred seronegative cohort members. A peripheral blood sample was collected from each donor, and TCR beta sequencing was performed on peripheral blood mononuclear cells. The Qiagen DNeasy Blood Extraction Kit was used to extract genomic DNA from the blood cell samples. Libraries were built with the immunoSEQ multiplex PCR assay. The multiplex PCR relied on a mix of 60 forward primers for TCR Vbeta segments and 13 reverse primers for TCR Jbeta segments. The CDR3 region of rearranged TCR beta genes was amplified from genomic DNA by a multiplex PCR assay. The amplified TCR beta libraries were sequenced on the Illumina HiSeq System as 87-base-pair reads. The authors' pipeline ran thus. A later analysis counted around 72 million unique TCR beta chains across the 600 to 850 repertoires, and some 11 million of these chains were shared by at least two donors. Raw reads were error-corrected and collapsed into unique sequences with a nearest-neighbor algorithm that merged closely related sequences to remove PCR and sequencing errors. Alignment of CDR3 sequences to IMGT reference sequences was used to assign V, D and J gene segments. Each retained sequence needed at least a six-nucleotide match to both a V gene segment and a J gene segment. Rearrangements were called productive when the CDR3 lacked stop codons and stayed in frame with V and J; all others were non-productive. Following IMGT convention, CDR3 was defined as the stretch from the second conserved V-encoded cysteine up to the conserved J-encoded phenylalanine. The earlier analysis of about 530 of the donors excluded any sequence lacking an unambiguous match to a single V gene segment. In an earlier analysis of a few hundred of the donors, V segments were called functional above 56.7% productive rearrangements and were called segregating when the between-donor standard deviation exceeded 5%. A statistical classification framework was developed to diagnose cytomegalovirus status using the catalog of TCR beta chain sequences. V and J gene assignment, in a later analysis, came from comparing TCR nucleotide sequences with IMGT/GENE-DB human TR gene sequences. Using the TCRdist pipeline, a later analysis assigned CDR3 sequences along with most-parsimonious VDJ recombination scenarios. In a later analysis, every TCR beta chain was defined by the combination of its CDR3 amino acid sequence and its V-gene family, and reads without a unique V-gene family were dropped. To address suspected cross-contamination and a sequencing artifact, a later analysis removed a few hundred highly shared, low-generation-probability nucleotide sequences. In a later analysis, a clonal expansion index for each public chain was calculated from normalized within-repertoire ranks of inferred template counts. In a later analysis, generation probabilities were computed with a VDJ recombination model fitted to out-of-frame rearrangements, and the resulting probabilities were checked against IGoR. In a later analysis, TCR-TCR, TCR-HLA and TCR-CMV co-occurrence was scored with hypergeometric tests, and a repertoire-size bias correction was applied to TCR pairs. In a later analysis, false discovery rates were estimated by permuting HLA or CMV assignments 20 times. In a later analysis, co-occurring TCRs were grouped using DBSCAN, with TCRdist sequence similarity added in when clustering inside HLA-allele-positive subsets. Co-occurrence clustering excluded repertoires with fewer than 30,000 or more than 120,000 public chains, plus five with anomalous nucleotide sharing. TCRdb carries this immuneACCESS record with in-frame sequences only. Its versions omit some clonotypes, under half of them owing to an unresolved V gene in the studies checked, with the rest unexplained. That table supplies the V and J calls and clone size; D and trimming were determined from the DNA. The table for this sample records 130,000 or so clones. Roughly 1.4% of the sample is held by the ten biggest clonotypes.

V sheds 7 bases and J sheds 5 bases, leaving 6 bases between their ends. Via the germline V gene (reference sequence), CDR1 is LNHDA and CDR2 SQIVND. The CDR3 goes from the cysteine to the phenylalanine over 11 residues. CDR3 DNA is the only sequence kept; it has 33 bases, read in frame from the first base. In the case of this clone: There is no known antigen for this receptor.

Sequenced sample: PBMCs. The receptor's source is a woman between 40 and 50 years old in good health and CMV-seronegative. This chain is built from TRBV19 and TRBJ1-5, with no confident D gene call. DNA sequence: TGTGCCAGTAAGCGCGATCAGCCCCAGCATTTT. It codes for CASKRDQPQHF. When the CDR3 is completed using the reference TRBV19 and TRBJ1-5 genes on either side, the full variable domain is DGGITQSPKYLFRKEGQNVTLSCEQNLNHDAMYWYRQDPGQGLRLIYYSQIVNDFQKGDIAEGYSVSREKKESFPLTVTSAQKNPTAFYLCASKRDQPQHFGDGTRLSIL.